The source of this T cell receptor beta chain is a study of beta chain features in type 1 diabetes. The isolated RNA, all of it, was reverse transcribed, so expressed TCRB transcripts were what got sequenced. About 3.4 million reads per sample on average were obtained from naive, central memory and regulatory T cell samples. Assay used: immunoSEQ multiplex PCR; TCRdb lists only in-frame clones, some missing. The sample consists of about 220,000 clones, under 13% of them appearing once. In this sample, this clone turned up a few times. Its antigen is currently unknown. General study points: Type 1 diabetes patients showed a moderate but significant shortening of TCRB CDR3s in all four CD4+ subsets.

Per the germline V gene, CDR1 is MDHEN and CDR2 is SYDVKM. Germline trimming cut 7 bases from V and 2 bases from J; bases unmatched to any gene: 11. The CDR3 loop spans 15 amino acids. V is TRBV28 and J is TRBJ2-7, with 7 nucleotides matching TRBD1. The sequenced material came from central memory CD4+ T cells from blood. The source is a man aged 18-30 years in good health. The CDR3 spells CASTPSGTATYEQYF. For the CDR3, the DNA is TGTGCCAGCACCCCCAGTGGGACAGCCACCTACGAGCAGTACTTC. The variable domain in full, completed from reference TRBV28 and TRBJ2-7, reads DVKVTQSSRYLVKRTGEKVFLECVQDMDHENMFWYRQDPGLGLRLIYFSYDVKMKEKGDIPEGYSVSREKKERFSLILESASTNQTSMYLCASTPSGTATYEQYFGPGTRLTVT.